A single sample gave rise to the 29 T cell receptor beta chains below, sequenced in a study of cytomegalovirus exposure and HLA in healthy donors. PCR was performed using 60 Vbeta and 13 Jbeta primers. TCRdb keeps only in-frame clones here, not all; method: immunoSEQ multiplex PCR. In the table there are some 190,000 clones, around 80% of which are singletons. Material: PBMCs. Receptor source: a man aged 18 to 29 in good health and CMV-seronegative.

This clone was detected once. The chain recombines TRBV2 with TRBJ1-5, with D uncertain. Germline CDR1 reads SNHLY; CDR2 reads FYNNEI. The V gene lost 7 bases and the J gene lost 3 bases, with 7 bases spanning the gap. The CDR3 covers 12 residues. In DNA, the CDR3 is TGTGCCAGCACAAACAACAATCAGCCCCAGCATTTT. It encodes CASTNNNQPQHF. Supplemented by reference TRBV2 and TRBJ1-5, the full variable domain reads EPEVTQTPSHQVTQMGQEVILRCVPISNHLYFYWYRQILGQKVEFLVSFYNNEISEKSEIFDDQFSVERPDGSNFTLKIRSTKLEDSAMYFCASTNNNQPQHFGDGTRLSIL.

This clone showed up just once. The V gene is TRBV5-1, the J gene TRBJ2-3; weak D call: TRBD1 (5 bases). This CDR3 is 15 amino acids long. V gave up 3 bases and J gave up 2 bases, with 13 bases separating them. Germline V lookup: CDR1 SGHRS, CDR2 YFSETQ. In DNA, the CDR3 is TGCGCCAGCAGCTACGACAGAGATAACACAGATACGCAGTATTTT. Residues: CASSYDRDNTDTQYF.

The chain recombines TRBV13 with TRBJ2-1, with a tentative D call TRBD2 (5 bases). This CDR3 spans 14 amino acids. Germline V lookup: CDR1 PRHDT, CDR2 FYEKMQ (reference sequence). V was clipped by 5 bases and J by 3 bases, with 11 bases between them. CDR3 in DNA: TGTGCCAGCAGCCCAAGAGGGAGCTACAATGAGCAGTTCTTC. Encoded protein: CASSPRGSYNEQFF.

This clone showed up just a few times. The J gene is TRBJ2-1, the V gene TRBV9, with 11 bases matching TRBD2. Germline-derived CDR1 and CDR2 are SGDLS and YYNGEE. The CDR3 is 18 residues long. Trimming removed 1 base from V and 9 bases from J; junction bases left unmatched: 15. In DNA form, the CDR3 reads TGTGCCAGCAGCGTACAGACTAGCGGGATAGGGCGGTATAGTGAGCAGTTCTTC. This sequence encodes CASSVQTSGIGRYSEQFF.

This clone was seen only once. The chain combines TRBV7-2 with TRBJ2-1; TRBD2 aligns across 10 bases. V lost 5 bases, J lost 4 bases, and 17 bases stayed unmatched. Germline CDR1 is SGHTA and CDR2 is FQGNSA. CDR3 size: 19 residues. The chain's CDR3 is CASSPRVAGGSPAYNEQFF. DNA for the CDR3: TGTGCCAGCAGCCCCCGGGTAGCGGGGGGATCCCCCGCTTACAATGAGCAGTTCTTC.

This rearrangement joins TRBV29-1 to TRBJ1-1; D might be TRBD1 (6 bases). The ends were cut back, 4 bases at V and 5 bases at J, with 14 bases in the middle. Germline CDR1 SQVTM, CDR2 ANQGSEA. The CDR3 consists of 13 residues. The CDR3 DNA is TGCAGCGTTGTTCAGGGGCCAGGGACTGAAGCTTTCTTT. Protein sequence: CSVVQGPGTEAFF. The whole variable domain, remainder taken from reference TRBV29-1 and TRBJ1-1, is SAVISQKPSRDICQRGTSLTIQCQVDSQVTMMFWYRQQPGQSLTLIATANQGSEATYESGFVIDKFPISRPNLTFSTLTVSNMSPEDSSIYLCSVVQGPGTEAFFGQGTRLTVV.

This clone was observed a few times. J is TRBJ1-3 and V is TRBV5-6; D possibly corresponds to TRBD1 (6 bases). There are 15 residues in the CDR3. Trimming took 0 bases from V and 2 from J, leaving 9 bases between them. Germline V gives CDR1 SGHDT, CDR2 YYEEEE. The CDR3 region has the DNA TGTGCCAGCAGCTTGGAAGGGGGTACTGGAAACACCATATATTTT. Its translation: CASSLEGGTGNTIYF.

The DNA for the CDR3 is TGCGCCAGCAGCTTACAAGGACAGGGTAACTATGGCTACACCTTC. Its protein product is CASSLQGQGNYGYTF. This chain uses TRBV5-1 with TRBJ1-2; 8 nucleotides agree with TRBD1. CDR3 size: 15 residues. Germline V lookup: CDR1 SGHRS, CDR2 YFSETQ. Losses at the gene ends were 2 bases for V and 1 base for J; bases not matched to a gene: 4.

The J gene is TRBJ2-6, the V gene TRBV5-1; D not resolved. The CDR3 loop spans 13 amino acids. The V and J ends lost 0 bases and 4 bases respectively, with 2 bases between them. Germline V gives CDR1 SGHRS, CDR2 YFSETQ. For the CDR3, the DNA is TGCGCCAGCAGCTTGGCAGGGGCCAACGTCCTGACTTTC. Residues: CASSLAGANVLTF.

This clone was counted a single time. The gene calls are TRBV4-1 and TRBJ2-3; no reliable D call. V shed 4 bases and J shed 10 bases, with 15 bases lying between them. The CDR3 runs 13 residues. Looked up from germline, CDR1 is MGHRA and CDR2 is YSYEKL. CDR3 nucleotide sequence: TGCGCCAGCAGCCGACTCCCCGGAGTAGCGCAGTATTTT. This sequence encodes CASSRLPGVAQYF.

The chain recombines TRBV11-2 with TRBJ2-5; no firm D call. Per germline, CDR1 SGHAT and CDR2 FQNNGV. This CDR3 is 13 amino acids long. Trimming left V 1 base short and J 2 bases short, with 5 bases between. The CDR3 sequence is CASSLGRQETQYF. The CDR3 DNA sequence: TGTGCCAGCAGCTTAGGCAGGCAAGAGACCCAGTACTTC. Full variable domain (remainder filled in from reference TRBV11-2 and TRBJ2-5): EAGVAQSPRYKIIEKRQSVAFWCNPISGHATLYWYQQILGQGPKLLIQFQNNGVVDDSQLPKDRFSAERLKGVDSTLKIQPAKLEDSAVYLCASSLGRQETQYFGPGTRLLVL.

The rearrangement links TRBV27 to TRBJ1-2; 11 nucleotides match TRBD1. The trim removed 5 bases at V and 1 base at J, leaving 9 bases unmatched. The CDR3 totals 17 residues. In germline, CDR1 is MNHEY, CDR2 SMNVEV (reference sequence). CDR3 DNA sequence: TGTGCCAGCAGTCCGGGGACAGGGGGTTCGGTTAACTATGGCTACACCTTC. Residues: CASSPGTGGSVNYGYTF.

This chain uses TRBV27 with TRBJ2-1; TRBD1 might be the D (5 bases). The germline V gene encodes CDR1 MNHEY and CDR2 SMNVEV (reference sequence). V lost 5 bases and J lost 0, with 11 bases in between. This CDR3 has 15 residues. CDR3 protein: CASSHRRSSYNEQFF. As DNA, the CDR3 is TGTGCCAGCAGTCACAGGCGTAGCTCCTACAATGAGCAGTTCTTC.

CDR3 loop: CASSPPGCCHTEAFF. The CDR3 DNA is TGTGCCAGCAGTCCCCCAGGGTGTTGCCACACTGAAGCTTTCTTT. V is TRBV27 and J is TRBJ1-1; D might be TRBD1 (5 bases). The CDR3 runs to 15 residues. Trimming took off 5 bases at V and 3 bases at J, with 16 bases between the two ends. Germline CDR1 MNHEY, CDR2 SMNVEV (reference sequence).

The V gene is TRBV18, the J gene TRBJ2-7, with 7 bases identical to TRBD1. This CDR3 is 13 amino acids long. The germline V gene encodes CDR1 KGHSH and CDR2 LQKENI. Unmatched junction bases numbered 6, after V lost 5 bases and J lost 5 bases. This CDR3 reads CASSSTGVDEQYF. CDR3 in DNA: TGTGCCAGCTCATCCACAGGGGTTGACGAGCAGTACTTC.

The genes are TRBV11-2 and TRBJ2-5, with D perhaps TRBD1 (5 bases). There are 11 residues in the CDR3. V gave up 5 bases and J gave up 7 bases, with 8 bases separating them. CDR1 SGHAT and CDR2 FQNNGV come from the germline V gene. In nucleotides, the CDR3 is TGTGCCAGCAGCGAAACAGGGACCCAGTACTTC. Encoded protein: CASSETGTQYF. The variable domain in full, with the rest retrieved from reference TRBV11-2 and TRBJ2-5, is EAGVAQSPRYKIIEKRQSVAFWCNPISGHATLYWYQQILGQGPKLLIQFQNNGVVDDSQLPKDRFSAERLKGVDSTLKIQPAKLEDSAVYLCASSETGTQYFGPGTRLLVL.

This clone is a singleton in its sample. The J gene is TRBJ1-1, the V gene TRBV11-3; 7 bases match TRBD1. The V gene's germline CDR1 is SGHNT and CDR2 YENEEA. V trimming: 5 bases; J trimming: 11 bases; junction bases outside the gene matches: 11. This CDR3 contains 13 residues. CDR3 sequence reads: CASSKGTAPRAFF. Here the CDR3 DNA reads TGTGCCAGCAGCAAAGGGACAGCGCCTCGGGCTTTCTTT.

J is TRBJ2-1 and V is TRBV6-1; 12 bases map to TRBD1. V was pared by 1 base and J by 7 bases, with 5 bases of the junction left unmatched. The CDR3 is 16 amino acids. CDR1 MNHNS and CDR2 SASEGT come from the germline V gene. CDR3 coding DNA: TGTGCCAGCAGTGAAGGGGTGGGACAGGGGGCTAATGAGCAGTTCTTC. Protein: CASSEGVGQGANEQFF.

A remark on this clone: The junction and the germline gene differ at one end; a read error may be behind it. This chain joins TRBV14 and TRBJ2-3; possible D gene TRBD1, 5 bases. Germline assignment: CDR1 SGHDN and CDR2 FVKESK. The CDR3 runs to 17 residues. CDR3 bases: TGTGCCAGCAGTCAAGAAAGGGTGACAGTTTCGACAGATACGCAGTATTTT. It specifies CASSQERVTVSTDTQYF.

CDR3: CASSIRQGISTDGYTF. Written as DNA, the CDR3 is TGTGCCAGTAGTATACGACAGGGAATAAGTACGGATGGCTACACCTTC. The J gene is TRBJ1-2, the V gene TRBV19; 7 bases agree with TRBD1. Per the germline V gene, CDR1 is LNHDA and CDR2 is SQIVND (reference sequence). The length of the CDR3 is 16 residues. V was pared by 2 bases and J by 6 bases, with 12 bases of the junction left unmatched.

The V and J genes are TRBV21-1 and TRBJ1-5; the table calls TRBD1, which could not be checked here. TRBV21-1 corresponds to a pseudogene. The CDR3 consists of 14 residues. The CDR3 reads CASYRTGFLQPQHF. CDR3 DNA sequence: TGTGCCAGTTACCGAACAGGGTTTTTGCAGCCCCAGCATTTT.

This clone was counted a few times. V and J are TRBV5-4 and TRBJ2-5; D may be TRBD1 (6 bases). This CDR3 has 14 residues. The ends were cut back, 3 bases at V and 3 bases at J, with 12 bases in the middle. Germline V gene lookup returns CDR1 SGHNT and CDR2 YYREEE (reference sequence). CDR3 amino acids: CASSSLNREETQYF. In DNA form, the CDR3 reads TGTGCCAGCAGCTCCCTCAACAGGGAAGAGACCCAGTACTTC.

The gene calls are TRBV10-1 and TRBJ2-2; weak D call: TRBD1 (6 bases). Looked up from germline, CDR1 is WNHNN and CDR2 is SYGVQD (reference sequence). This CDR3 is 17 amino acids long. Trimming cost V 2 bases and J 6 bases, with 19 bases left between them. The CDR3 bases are TGCGCCAGCAGTGAGAGTAGAAACTCGGACAGCCCCGGGGAGCTGTTTTTT. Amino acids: CASSESRNSDSPGELFF.

The CDR3 region has the DNA TGTGCCAGCAGCTTGGTTACAGGTGGGTCGGAGACCCAGTACTTC. As protein: CASSLVTGGSETQYF. J is TRBJ2-5 and V is TRBV5-6; tentative D call: TRBD1 (5 bases). Germline-derived CDR1 and CDR2 are SGHDT and YYEEEE. The CDR3 sequence is 15 residues long. The V and J ends lost 0 bases and 5 bases respectively, with 14 bases between them.

CDR3 in amino acids: CASSSTGGSGYTF. The CDR3 coding sequence is TGTGCCAGCAGCTCCACCGGGGGGAGTGGCTACACCTTC. The chain couples TRBV5-6 to TRBJ1-2; perhaps TRBD1 as D (5 bases). Trimming took 3 bases from V and 7 from J, leaving 13 bases between them. The germline gives CDR1 SGHDT, CDR2 YYEEEE. This CDR3 has 13 amino acids. Variable domain in full (rest from reference TRBV5-6 and TRBJ1-2): DAGVTQSPTHLIKTRGQQVTLRCSPKSGHDTVSWYQQALGQGPQFIFQYYEEEERQRGNFPDRFSGHQFPNYSSELNVNALLLGDSALYLCASSSTGGSGYTFGSGTRLTVV.

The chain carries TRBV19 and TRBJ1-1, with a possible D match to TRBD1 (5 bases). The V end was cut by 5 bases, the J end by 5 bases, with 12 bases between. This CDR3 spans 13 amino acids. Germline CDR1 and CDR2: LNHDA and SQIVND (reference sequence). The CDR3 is CASSDSPGTEAFF. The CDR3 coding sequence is TGTGCCAGTAGTGACAGCCCGGGTACTGAAGCTTTCTTT.

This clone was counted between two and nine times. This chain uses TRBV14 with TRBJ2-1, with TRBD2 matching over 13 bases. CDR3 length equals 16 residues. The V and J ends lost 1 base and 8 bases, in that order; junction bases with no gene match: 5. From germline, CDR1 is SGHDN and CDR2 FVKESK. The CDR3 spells CASSQGLAGGFDEQFF. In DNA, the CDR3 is TGTGCCAGCAGCCAAGGACTAGCGGGGGGTTTCGATGAGCAGTTCTTC.

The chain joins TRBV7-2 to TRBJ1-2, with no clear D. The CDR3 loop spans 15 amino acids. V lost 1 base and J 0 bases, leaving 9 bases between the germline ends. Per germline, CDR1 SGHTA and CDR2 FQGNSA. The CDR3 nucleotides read TGTGCCAGCAGCTTAGTCGGTATTACTAACTATGGCTACACCTTC. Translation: CASSLVGITNYGYTF.

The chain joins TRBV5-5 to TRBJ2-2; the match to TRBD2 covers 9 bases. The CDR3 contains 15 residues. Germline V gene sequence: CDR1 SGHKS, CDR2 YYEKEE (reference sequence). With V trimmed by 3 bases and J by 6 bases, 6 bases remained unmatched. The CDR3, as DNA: TGTGCCAGCAGCTGGTTGGCTAGCGGGGCCGGGGAGCTGTTTTTT. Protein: CASSWLASGAGELFF.